Reported below is one T cell receptor beta chain. The V and J ends lost 5 bases and 8 bases respectively, with 13 bases between them. The CDR3 consists of 13 residues. Germline CDR1 LNHDA, CDR2 SQIVND (reference sequence). These data belong to a study of blood T cell repertoires in COVID-19. Study context: Acute-phase and convalescent COVID-19 samples originated in the United States, Italy and Spain. Nucleic acid was either cDNA or gDNA, and it came from T cells, B-cell-depleted T cells, or PBMCs.

As processed by the authors: The authors estimated nucleated cell counts from reference gene primer amplification. TCRdb's copy holds only in-frame clones and misses some; the assay was immunoSEQ multiplex PCR. The V and J calls and clone size are taken from that table; D and trimming were inferred from the DNA. The table includes 35,000 to 40,000 clones, about 88% detected once. J is TRBJ2-4 and V is TRBV19; weak D call: TRBD2 (5 bases). The sequenced material came from peripheral blood. The sequence was obtained from a man aged 55 to 69 with active COVID-19. DNA of the CDR3: TGTGCCAGTAGTGACTTTAACGGGGACATTCAGTACTTC. It translates to CASSDFNGDIQYF.